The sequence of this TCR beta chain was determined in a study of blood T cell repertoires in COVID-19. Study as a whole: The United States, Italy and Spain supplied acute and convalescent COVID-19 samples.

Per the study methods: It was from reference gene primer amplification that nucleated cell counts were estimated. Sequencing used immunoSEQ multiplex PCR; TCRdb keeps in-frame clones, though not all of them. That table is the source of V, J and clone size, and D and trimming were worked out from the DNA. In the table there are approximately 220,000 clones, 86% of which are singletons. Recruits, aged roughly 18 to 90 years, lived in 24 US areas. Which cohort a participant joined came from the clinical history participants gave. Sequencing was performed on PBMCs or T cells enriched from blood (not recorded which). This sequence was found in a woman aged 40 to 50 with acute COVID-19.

The DNA of the CDR3 is TGTGCCAGTAGTAAAGACAGGTCGGCTAATGAAAAACTGTTTTTT. Its translation is CASSKDRSANEKLFF. The rearrangement uses TRBV19 and TRBJ1-4; the D gene is possibly TRBD1 (6 bases). Deletions cut 4 bases from V and 3 bases from J, with 12 bases between. Germline CDR1 and CDR2: LNHDA and SQIVND (reference sequence). The CDR3 spans 15 residues. The whole variable domain, filled in from reference TRBV19 and TRBJ1-4, reads DGGITQSPKYLFRKEGQNVTLSCEQNLNHDAMYWYRQDPGQGLRLIYYSQIVNDFQKGDIAEGYSVSREKKESFPLTVTSAQKNPTAFYLCASSKDRSANEKLFFGSGTQLSVL.